This T cell receptor beta chain was sequenced in a study of T cell responses to AZD1222 COVID-19 vaccine. Study findings and constraints: Two AZD1222 administrations were followed by greater Spike-specific TCR breadth and depth.

Germline lookup yields CDR1 LNHDA and CDR2 SQIVND (reference sequence). The length of the CDR3 is 16 residues. Trimming stripped 6 bases from V and 7 bases from J, with 19 bases between. This table comes from immunoSEQ multiplex PCR, and its TCRdb copy is limited to in-frame clones, with some not included. The repertoire holds around 140,000 clones, with 75% to 95% as singletons. In regard to this clone: Antigen unknown.

The input for sequencing was peripheral blood, taken 28 days after the second AZD1222 dose. This rearrangement joins TRBV19 to TRBJ1-6; tentatively, D is TRBD1 (6 bases). This receptor was identified in an adult who received the AZD1222 COVID-19 vaccine. The CDR3 region is CASSRTPQGRNSPLHF. CDR3 nucleotides: TGTGCCAGTAGCCGAACCCCACAGGGTAGGAATTCACCCCTCCACTTT.